This T cell receptor (beta chain) was sequenced during a study of blood T cell repertoires in COVID-19. Authors' processing steps: Estimation of nucleated cell counts was performed using reference gene primer amplification. Method: immunoSEQ multiplex PCR; TCRdb's copy keeps in-frame clones and lacks some. Clone size and V and J calls were adopted from that table, with D and trimming inferred from the DNA. Counted here are under 75,000 clones, 85% to 90% occurring once; the ten biggest clones make up around 20%. Looked up from germline, CDR1 is LGHNA and CDR2 is YSLEER. The CDR3 runs to 13 residues. The ends lost 3 bases at V and 10 bases at J; junction bases unmatched: 6.

Sequencing was done on a sample of peripheral blood. The sequence derives from a woman of 80 years or more with active COVID-19. The chain has TRBV4-3 and TRBJ2-1, with 7 bases that match TRBD1. CDR3 protein: CASSQGDSREQFF. CDR3 coding DNA: TGCGCCAGCAGCCAGGGGGACAGCCGAGAGCAGTTCTTC.